The 30 T cell receptor beta chains listed next were all sequenced from one sample in a study of blood T cell repertoires in COVID-19. Only in-frame clones appear in the TCRdb table, and some are missing; sequencing was by immunoSEQ multiplex PCR. The sample contains 150,000 to 200,000 clones, 65% to 85% of which appear only once. Sequences were obtained from peripheral blood. The receptors shown here come from a woman aged 25-40 years with acute or convalescent COVID-19.

The V call is TRBV7-9, the J call TRBJ2-3, with D tentatively TRBD1 (6 bases). V lost 8 bases to trimming and J lost 2 bases, with 11 bases between them. CDR1 SEHNR and CDR2 FQNEAQ come from the germline V gene (reference sequence). The CDR3 runs to 13 residues. CDR3 residues: CASSPGVTDTQYF. The CDR3 DNA reads TGTGCCAGCTCGCCAGGGGTCACAGATACGCAGTATTTT.

This chain links TRBV19 with TRBJ1-5; D might be TRBD1 (6 bases). V gave up 4 bases and J gave up 5 bases, with 12 bases separating them. Germline values: CDR1 LNHDA, CDR2 SQIVND (reference sequence). The CDR3 has 14 residues. The CDR3 nucleotides read TGTGCCAGTAGTACTACAGGGACGGATCAGCCCCAGCATTTT. Residues: CASSTTGTDQPQHF. Together with reference TRBV19 and TRBJ1-5, the CDR3 gives the full variable domain: DGGITQSPKYLFRKEGQNVTLSCEQNLNHDAMYWYRQDPGQGLRLIYYSQIVNDFQKGDIAEGYSVSREKKESFPLTVTSAQKNPTAFYLCASSTTGTDQPQHFGDGTRLSIL.

This chain connects TRBV7-8 to TRBJ2-1; the match to TRBD2 covers 13 bases. The CDR3 covers 15 residues. Germline values: CDR1 SGHVS, CDR2 FQNEAQ. The ends lost 5 bases at V and 9 bases at J; junction bases unmatched: 7. The CDR3 DNA sequence: TGTGCCAGCAGCCCATGGACTAGCGGGAGTCTTGAGCAGTTCTTC. This translates into CASSPWTSGSLEQFF.

The J gene is TRBJ1-6, the V gene TRBV7-9, with D unclear. V lost 6 bases, J lost 7 bases, and 4 bases lay in between. The germline V gene encodes CDR1 SEHNR and CDR2 FQNEAQ (reference sequence). CDR3 length equals 11 residues. The CDR3 DNA is TGTGCCAGCAGTATAAATTCACCCCTCCACTTT. Its translation: CASSINSPLHF.

V usage is TRBV7-2 and J usage is TRBJ2-2; 13 bases are a match to TRBD2. The V segment lost 5 bases and the J segment 5 bases; nucleotides outside the gene matches: 5. Germline loops: CDR1 SGHTA, CDR2 FQGNSA. CDR3 length: 16 residues. Written as DNA, the CDR3 is TGTGCCAGCAGCCCTCCGGGACTAGCGGGAACCGGGGAGCTGTTTTTT. Translating gives CASSPPGLAGTGELFF.

The chain combines TRBV5-4 with TRBJ1-2, with 12 nucleotides matching TRBD1. Germline trimming cut 1 base from V and 7 bases from J; bases unmatched to any gene: 5. This CDR3 region has 15 residues. The germline V gene has CDR1 SGHNT and CDR2 YYREEE (reference sequence). CDR3 residues: CASSLLGTGGVGYTF. In nucleotides, the CDR3 is TGTGCCAGCAGCTTGCTTGGGACAGGGGGCGTTGGCTACACCTTC.

This chain connects TRBV15 to TRBJ2-5; 7 bases are shared with TRBD1. There are 16 residues in the CDR3. Trimming cost V 0 bases and J 7 bases; bases outside gene matches: 11. Germline-derived CDR1 and CDR2 are LNHNV and YYDKDF (reference sequence). The CDR3 reads CATSRERDSRYGTQYF. The CDR3 nucleotides are TGTGCCACCAGCAGAGAGAGGGACAGCCGGTACGGGACCCAGTACTTC.

The chain employs TRBV7-8 and TRBJ1-6; 9 bases are a match to TRBD1. Looked up from germline, CDR1 is SGHVS and CDR2 is FQNEAQ. Unmatched junction bases numbered 9, after V lost 6 bases and J lost 0 bases. This CDR3 is 18 amino acids long. This CDR3 reads CASSLNRGQSSYNSPLHF. CDR3 coding DNA: TGTGCCAGCAGTCTGAACAGGGGGCAGAGCTCCTATAATTCACCCCTCCACTTT. The full variable domain, in which reference TRBV7-8 and TRBJ1-6 provide the parts outside the CDR3, is GAGVSQSPRYKVAKRGQDVALRCDPISGHVSLFWYQQALGQGPEFLTYFQNEAQLDKSGLPSDRFFAERPEGSVSTLKIQRTQQEDSAVYLCASSLNRGQSSYNSPLHFGNGTRLTVT.

V usage is TRBV5-1 and J usage is TRBJ2-6; 7 bases map to TRBD1. With 5 bases clipped from V and 1 base from J, the junction kept 12 bases outside the gene matches. CDR1 is SGHRS and CDR2 is YFSETQ in the germline V gene. This CDR3 is built from 18 residues. The CDR3 loop reads CASSSTGDRRSGANVLTF. CDR3 DNA sequence: TGCGCCAGCAGTTCAACAGGGGATCGTCGATCTGGGGCCAACGTCCTGACTTTC.

This rearrangement joins TRBV7-9 to TRBJ2-1; 7 bases line up with TRBD2. The CDR3 totals 15 residues. V shed 5 bases and J 4 bases; nucleotides not matched to a gene: 8. Germline V gene lookup returns CDR1 SEHNR and CDR2 FQNEAQ (reference sequence). CDR3 DNA sequence: TGTGCCAGCAGCCCGGTGGGTAGCGGGTACAATGAGCAGTTCTTC. Its protein product is CASSPVGSGYNEQFF.

The V gene is TRBV6-2 or TRBV6-3, the J gene TRBJ1-3; no firm D call. The CDR3 totals 18 residues. V was clipped by 2 bases and J by 0 bases, with 17 bases between them. Looked up from germline, CDR1 is MNHEY and CDR2 is SVGEGT. CDR3 bases: TGTGCCAGCAGTTACAATATAGCGGAACGCCTCTCTGGAAACACCATATATTTT. Translated: CASSYNIAERLSGNTIYF.

This chain connects TRBV18 to TRBJ1-4, with D perhaps TRBD1 (6 bases). Germline V CDR1 and CDR2: KGHSH, LQKENI. The CDR3 extends over 17 amino acids. Trimming removed 3 bases at V and 3 bases at J, with 17 bases between. CDR3 region: CASSPPSRGRSNEKLFF. CDR3 DNA sequence: TGTGCCAGCTCACCGCCGAGCAGGGGACGGTCTAATGAAAAACTGTTTTTT.

This clone was seen a handful of times. The chain couples TRBV4-3 to TRBJ2-7; TRBD2 matches 8 bases. Germline loops: CDR1 LGHNA, CDR2 YSLEER. This CDR3 region has 15 residues. Trimming at V came to 3 bases and at J to 5 bases, leaving 9 bases not matched to a gene. This CDR3 reads CASSHVGSGVNEQYF. The CDR3 DNA sequence: TGCGCCAGCAGCCATGTTGGTAGCGGGGTGAACGAGCAGTACTTC.

V usage is TRBV7-9 and J usage is TRBJ2-2, with TRBD1 as a possible D gene (5 bases). There are 15 residues in the CDR3. CDR1 is SEHNR and CDR2 is FQNEAQ in the germline V gene (reference sequence). Trimming removed 11 bases from V and 0 bases from J, with 16 bases in between. The CDR3 is CAGGHRRSNTGELFF. In DNA, the CDR3 is TGTGCCGGTGGACACCGAAGATCGAACACCGGGGAGCTGTTTTTT.

This chain joins TRBV7-6 and TRBJ1-1; D not resolved. V lost 2 bases and J 5 bases, leaving 12 bases between the germline ends. CDR3 length equals 14 residues. The germline CDR1 and CDR2 sequences are SGHVS and FNYEAQ. The CDR3 protein is CASSLSDLGTEAFF. The CDR3 DNA follows: TGTGCCAGCAGCTTATCGGACTTGGGGACTGAAGCTTTCTTT. The variable domain in full, with the rest retrieved from reference TRBV7-6 and TRBJ1-1, is GAGVSQSPRYKVTKRGQDVALRCDPISGHVSLYWYRQALGQGPEFLTYFNYEAQQDKSGLPNDRFSAERPEGSISTLTIQRTEQRDSAMYRCASSLSDLGTEAFFGQGTRLTVV.

The J gene is TRBJ1-3, the V gene TRBV28; weak D call: TRBD1 (6 bases). The V end was cut by 2 bases, the J end by 0 bases, with 23 bases between. The V gene's germline CDR1 is MDHEN and CDR2 SYDVKM. This CDR3 has 20 amino acids. The CDR3 here is CASSLPLLPGHIISGNTIYF. The CDR3 coding sequence is TGTGCCAGCAGTTTACCTCTTCTCCCGGGACACATAATCTCTGGAAACACCATATATTTT. The full variable domain, rest sourced from reference TRBV28 and TRBJ1-3, is DVKVTQSSRYLVKRTGEKVFLECVQDMDHENMFWYRQDPGLGLRLIYFSYDVKMKEKGDIPEGYSVSREKKERFSLILESASTNQTSMYLCASSLPLLPGHIISGNTIYFGEGSWLTVV.

This chain connects TRBV28 to TRBJ1-2; D perhaps matches TRBD1 (6 bases). V was shortened by 4 bases and J by 4 bases, with 19 bases between the two germline ends. The CDR3 is 16 amino acids. CDR1 is MDHEN and CDR2 is SYDVKM in the germline V gene. CDR3 loop: CASSSPAGDGVYGYTF. CDR3 DNA: TGTGCCAGCAGTTCCCCTGCAGGGGACGGGGTCTATGGCTACACCTTC.

The V call is TRBV7-3, the J call TRBJ1-2; 8 positions agree with TRBD1. Germline values: CDR1 SGHTA, CDR2 FQGTGA. The V gene end was trimmed by 0 bases and the J gene end by 10 bases; junction bases not matched to a gene: 10. The CDR3 covers 15 residues. The CDR3: CASSLTKGQGASYTF. Written as DNA, the CDR3 is TGTGCCAGCAGCTTAACGAAAGGCCAGGGGGCCTCCTACACCTTC.

This chain connects TRBV20-1 to TRBJ2-3; tentatively, D is TRBD2 (5 bases). This CDR3 region has 12 residues. Between the trimmed V and J ends, which lost 3 bases and 3 bases, there was a span of 7 bases. Looked up from germline, CDR1 is DFQATT and CDR2 is SNEGSKA (reference sequence). The CDR3 DNA reads as TGCAGTGCTAGTAGGGAGACAGATACGCAGTATTTT. Its protein is CSASRETDTQYF.

This clone was counted once. This chain joins TRBV21-1 and TRBJ2-1; the table's D call, TRBD2, was not checked against the DNA. TRBV21-1 is annotated as a pseudogene. CDR3 length: 21 residues. Written as DNA, the CDR3 is TGTGCCAGCAGCATACAACTAGCGGAACCACCGAATTCGAGCTCCTACAATGAGCAGTTCTTC. This encodes CASSIQLAEPPNSSSYNEQFF.

The genes are TRBV7-2 and TRBJ1-3; D is ambiguous. This CDR3 contains 13 residues. Germline CDR1 SGHTA, CDR2 FQGNSA. V was trimmed by 2 bases and J by 4 bases, leaving 6 bases between them. CDR3 in amino acids: CASSLSRGNTIYF. In nucleotides, the CDR3 is TGTGCCAGCAGCTTAAGCAGGGGAAACACCATATATTTT.

This sequence joins TRBV7-8 and TRBJ1-1; unclear D gene. Germline V CDR1 and CDR2: SGHVS, FQNEAQ. Deletions cut 5 bases from V and 1 base from J, with 8 bases between. The CDR3 loop spans 13 amino acids. In DNA, the CDR3 is TGTGCCAGCAGCCCGCCCAGGAACACTGAAGCTTTCTTT. Amino acid sequence: CASSPPRNTEAFF.

The rearrangement joins TRBV10-3 to TRBJ1-4; 8 bases match TRBD1. The V and J ends lost 0 bases and 5 bases, in that order; junction bases with no gene match: 2. CDR3 size: 15 residues. The germline gives CDR1 ENHRY, CDR2 SYGVKD. The CDR3 DNA reads as TGTGCCATCAGTGAGTCGCGGACAGGGAATGAAAAACTGTTTTTT. This gives the protein CAISESRTGNEKLFF.

This clone appeared a few times. The chain links TRBV18 to TRBJ1-2; no clear D. The CDR3 extends over 14 amino acids. V was pared by 2 bases and J by 4 bases, with 11 bases between. Germline V gene lookup returns CDR1 KGHSH and CDR2 LQKENI. CDR3 residues: CASSPESFIYGYTF. In DNA form, the CDR3 reads TGTGCCAGCTCACCAGAGAGTTTTATCTATGGCTACACCTTC.

The chain uses TRBV12-2 and TRBJ1-1; the table's D call of TRBD1 was not tested on the DNA. TRBV12-2 constitutes a pseudogene. The length of the CDR3 is 15 residues. The CDR3 DNA is TGTGCAAGTCCCCTAGGAAGGACAGGGGCCACTGAAGCTTTCTTT. It specifies CASPLGRTGATEAFF.

This chain links TRBV19 with TRBJ2-7; 8 bases align to TRBD2. The V segment lost 6 bases and the J segment 0 bases; nucleotides outside the gene matches: 7. Per the germline V gene, CDR1 is LNHDA and CDR2 is SQIVND (reference sequence). The CDR3 spans 15 residues. The CDR3 nucleotides read TGTGCCAGTAGAACTCGAGCGGGAGCCTCCTACGAGCAGTACTTC. This gives the protein CASRTRAGASYEQYF.

The rearrangement joins TRBV5-1 to TRBJ2-1, with a possible D match to TRBD1 (6 bases). This CDR3 comprises 13 residues. Trimming cost V 0 bases and J 15 bases, with 16 bases left between them. Germline CDR1 reads SGHRS; CDR2 reads YFSETQ. CDR3 coding DNA: TGCGCCAGCAGCTTGGAAGACTTACAGGGTAGGTTCTTC. This translates into CASSLEDLQGRFF.

The J gene is TRBJ2-7, the V gene TRBV30, with 9 bases matching TRBD2. This CDR3 is 12 amino acids long. Germline-derived CDR1 and CDR2 are GTSNPN and SVGIG (reference sequence). V was clipped by 4 bases and J by 10 bases; unmatched bases: 8. In DNA form, the CDR3 reads TGTGCCTGGATAAATAAAGCGGGGGGCCAGTACTTC. The encoded protein is CAWINKAGGQYF.

The chain is built from TRBV5-6 and TRBJ2-1; tentative D call: TRBD2 (5 bases). The V gene's germline CDR1 is SGHDT and CDR2 YYEEEE. Trimming shortened V by 5 bases and J by 2 bases, and 11 bases separated the two germline ends. This CDR3 region has 14 residues. The CDR3 nucleotides read TGTGCCAGCAGTACCGGGATCACCTACAATGAGCAGTTCTTC. This codes for CASSTGITYNEQFF.

The J gene is TRBJ1-1, the V gene TRBV7-9; D remains ambiguous. CDR1 is SEHNR and CDR2 is FQNEAQ in the germline V gene (reference sequence). V dropped 1 base and J dropped 1 base, with 7 bases sitting between them. CDR3 size: 14 residues. The chain's CDR3 is CASSLGSGNTEAFF. Here the CDR3 DNA reads TGTGCCAGCAGCTTAGGTAGTGGGAACACTGAAGCTTTCTTT.